Listed below are T cell receptor beta chains from one sample, sequenced in a study of graft-versus-host responses after intestinal transplantation. Assay: immunoSEQ multiplex PCR; the TCRdb copy retains only in-frame clones and omits some. This sample has about 8,200 clones, with 30% found just once. The material was alloreactive CD4+ T cells from a mixed lymphocyte reaction culture, obtained before intestinal transplant. Source of these receptors: a human patient who received an intestinal transplant. CDR3s include the opening cysteine and the closing phenylalanine or tryptophan. The D gene is left open where the match is weak. Expanded clones are given a class, and other clones once, few, many or no size at all.

.	TRBV6-5	.	14	TRBJ2-7	TGTGCCAGCAGTTCCGGACATCCCACCTACGAGCAGTACTTC	CASSSGHPTYEQYF
.	TRBV28	.	17	TRBJ2-7	TGTGCCAGCAGCGGGCGCGGCGGACTGCCGAACTCCTACGAGCAGTACTTC	CASSGRGGLPNSYEQYF
.	TRBV18	few	14	TRBJ1-1	TGTGCCAGCTCCGTATCTTATAAGGGGACTGAAGCTTTCTTT	CASSVSYKGTEAFF
TRBD1	TRBV30	.	15	TRBJ1-4	TGTGCCTGGAGTGTTCAGGGGGTAACTAATGAAAAACTGTTTTTT	CAWSVQGVTNEKLFF
.	TRBV18	few	15	TRBJ2-5	TGTGCCAGCTCACCAGCGGTACAGGCGGGGGAGACCCAGTACTTC	CASSPAVQAGETQYF
TRBD2	TRBV5-1	few	19	TRBJ2-1	TGCGCCAGCAGCTTGAGTCCGGGGACTAGCGGGGGAGGATACAATGAGCAGTTCTTC	CASSLSPGTSGGGYNEQFF
TRBD1	TRBV11-2	large	15	TRBJ1-2	TGTGCCAGCAGCCCCGGGACAGGGGCGGCCTATGGCTACACCTTC	CASSPGTGAAYGYTF
.	TRBV7-9	.	12	TRBJ1-2	TGTGCCAGCAGCTTAGCAGGGGGTGGCTACACCTTC	CASSLAGGGYTF
TRBD2	TRBV27	medium-sized	14	TRBJ2-7	TGTGCCAGCGCTAGCGGGAGGGGGGCCTACGAGCAGTACTTC	CASASGRGAYEQYF
.	TRBV7-8	few	14	TRBJ2-1	TGTGCCAGCACCACGCGAGGAGGGTATCGTGAGCAGTTCTTC	CASTTRGGYREQFF
.	TRBV7-9	.	12	TRBJ2-3	TGTGCCAGCAGCTTCGGGGCAGATACGCAGTATTTT	CASSFGADTQYF